The present TCR beta chain was sequenced within a study of OX40 agonist ivuxolimab in advanced cancers. Study-wide context: Partial responses were achieved by three patients: one hepatocellular carcinoma, two cutaneous melanoma.

A single count supports this clone. CDR3 length: 14 amino acids. Germline-derived CDR1 and CDR2 are SNHLY and FYNNEI. V was trimmed by 7 bases and J by 4 bases, leaving 14 bases between them. Some clones are missing from TCRdb's copy, which holds only in-frame ones; the method was immunoSEQ multiplex PCR. Altogether approximately 80,000 clones are present, about nine tenths being singletons, with the ten largest covering about 0.2%. This sample comprised CD4+ or CD8+ T cells sorted from blood, obtained in a trial of the OX40 agonist ivuxolimab. This chain links TRBV2 with TRBJ2-1; possible D gene TRBD2, 6 bases. The sequence was collected from an adult with an advanced solid tumor such as melanoma, head and neck, liver or kidney cancer. The CDR3 protein is CASKGTLAYNEQFF. CDR3 nucleotides: TGTGCCAGCAAGGGAACACTAGCTTACAATGAGCAGTTCTTC. The whole variable domain, remainder taken from reference TRBV2 and TRBJ2-1, is EPEVTQTPSHQVTQMGQEVILRCVPISNHLYFYWYRQILGQKVEFLVSFYNNEISEKSEIFDDQFSVERPDGSNFTLKIRSTKLEDSAMYFCASKGTLAYNEQFFGPGTRLTVL.